This entry lists 5 T cell receptor beta chains sequenced from one sample in a study of T cell responses to AZD1222 COVID-19 vaccine. The method was immunoSEQ multiplex PCR; TCRdb's version includes in-frame clones alone and lacks a portion of them. The sample includes approximately 150,000 clones, roughly 87% seen only once; the top ten take less than 3%. Sequencing used peripheral blood, obtained on day 0 of AZD1222 vaccination. The receptors shown here come from an adult in good health.

This chain joins TRBV5-1 and TRBJ2-1; 9 positions agree with TRBD2. Trimming at V came to 0 bases and at J to 4 bases, leaving 5 bases not matched to a gene. The CDR3 length is 16 residues. The germline gives CDR1 SGHRS, CDR2 YFSETQ. CDR3 sequence (DNA): TGCGCCAGCAGCTTGGTAGCGGGAGTGGTTTACAATGAGCAGTTCTTC. It translates to CASSLVAGVVYNEQFF.

The CDR3 spells CASSPLDTGELFF. Here the CDR3 DNA reads TGCGCCAGCAGCCCCTTGGACACCGGGGAGCTGTTTTTT. V and J are TRBV5-1 and TRBJ2-2, with unresolved D. CDR1 SGHRS and CDR2 YFSETQ come from the germline V gene. Trimming removed 4 bases from V and 3 bases from J, with 7 bases in between. CDR3 length: 13 residues.

This clone was counted between two and nine times. The chain uses TRBV11-2 and TRBJ2-7; weak D call: TRBD2 (6 bases). This CDR3 is built from 15 residues. The germline gives CDR1 SGHAT, CDR2 FQNNGV. V shed 3 bases and J shed 2 bases, with 14 bases lying between them. This chain's CDR3 is CASSFTAGLTYEQYF. Written as DNA, the CDR3 is TGTGCCAGCAGCTTTACCGCGGGACTGACCTACGAGCAGTACTTC.

The V and J genes are TRBV6-5 and TRBJ1-2; D ambiguous. The CDR3 sequence is 13 residues long. Between the trimmed V and J ends, which lost 0 bases and 6 bases, there was a span of 8 bases. In germline, CDR1 is MNHEY, CDR2 SVGAGI. CDR3 amino acids: CASSYSFLDGYTF. DNA for the CDR3: TGTGCCAGCAGTTACTCTTTTTTAGATGGCTACACCTTC.

This chain uses TRBV5-1 with TRBJ2-5; tentative D call: TRBD1 (5 bases). Trimming stripped 0 bases from V and 5 bases from J, with 11 bases between. Germline V gene data show CDR1 as SGHRS and CDR2 as YFSETQ. The CDR3 consists of 14 residues. The CDR3 nucleotides are TGCGCCAGCAGCTTGGTGACAGTGGGCGAGACCCAGTACTTC. It yields the protein CASSLVTVGETQYF.